This TCR beta chain was found in a study of tissue T cells after allogeneic stem cell transplantation. This table comes from immunoSEQ multiplex PCR, and its TCRdb copy is limited to in-frame clones, with some not included. The top ten hold 13% to 15% of the sample, which has thousands of clones, 78% seen once. The CDR3 length is 14 residues. Per the germline V gene, CDR1 is MNHEY and CDR2 is SVGAGI. V was shortened by 10 bases and J by 2 bases, with 12 bases between the two germline ends. This receptor was identified in a male patient at least 60 years old with steroid-refractory graft-versus-host disease after an allogeneic stem cell transplant. These T cells may partly come from the graft donor. This chain links TRBV6-5 with TRBJ2-6; D ambiguous. The sample here was skin, taken at autopsy. The CDR3 spells CAIRRAAGANVLTF. CDR3 nucleotides: TGTGCCATCCGGAGAGCAGCTGGGGCCAACGTCCTGACTTTC.